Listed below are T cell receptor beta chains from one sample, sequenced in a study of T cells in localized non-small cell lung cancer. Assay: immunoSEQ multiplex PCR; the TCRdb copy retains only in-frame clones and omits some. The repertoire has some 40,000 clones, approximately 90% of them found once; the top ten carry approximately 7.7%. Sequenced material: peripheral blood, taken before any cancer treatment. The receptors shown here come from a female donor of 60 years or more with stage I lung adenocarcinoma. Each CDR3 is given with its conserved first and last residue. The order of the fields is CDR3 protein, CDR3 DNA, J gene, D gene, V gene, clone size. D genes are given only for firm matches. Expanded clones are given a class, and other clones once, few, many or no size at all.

CASSKMGGGNIQYF	TGTGCCAGCAGTAAGATGGGCGGGGGAAACATTCAGTACTTC	TRBJ2-4	TRBD2	TRBV27	-
CASSQTQQEGSPLHF	TGTGCCAGCAGCCAGACACAACAGGAGGGTTCACCCCTCCACTTT	TRBJ1-6	-	TRBV7-9	-
CASSIRSREQFF	TGTGCCAGCAGCATACGTAGCCGTGAGCAGTTCTTC	TRBJ2-1	-	TRBV7-9	-
CASSITPGSGNQPQHF	TGTGCCAGTAGTATAACGCCCGGGTCGGGCAATCAGCCCCAGCATTTT	TRBJ1-5	-	TRBV19	-
CASSLASRGGETQYF	TGTGCCAGCAGCTTAGCGAGCAGGGGGGGGGAGACCCAGTACTTC	TRBJ2-5	-	TRBV7-8	-
CASLKGYDRGRQETQYF	TGCGCCAGCCTCAAGGGCTATGACCGGGGGCGGCAAGAGACCCAGTACTTC	TRBJ2-5	-	TRBV5-1	-
CASSYLTSGGIQYF	TGTGCCAGCAGTTACCTGACTAGCGGGGGAATTCAGTACTTC	TRBJ2-4	TRBD2	TRBV6-6	-
CASSFQRYNTGELFF	TGTGCCAGCAGTTTTCAGAGATATAACACCGGGGAGCTGTTTTTT	TRBJ2-2	-	TRBV27	-
CASSFLASNSPLHF	TGTGCCAGCAGTTTTTTGGCCAGTAATTCACCCCTCCACTTT	TRBJ1-6	-	TRBV28	-
CASSLGPSQGYGYTF	TGTGCCAGCAGTTTAGGACCATCACAGGGATATGGCTACACCTTC	TRBJ1-2	-	TRBV28	-
CASSPGQGAAKNIQYF	TGTGCCAGCAGCCCAGGACAGGGGGCAGCCAAAAACATTCAGTACTTC	TRBJ2-4	TRBD1	TRBV7-9	-
CASSLEATGINTGELFF	TGCGCCAGCAGCTTGGAGGCTACAGGGATCAACACCGGGGAGCTGTTTTTT	TRBJ2-2	-	TRBV5-1	-
CASSSSTGGSYGYTF	TGTGCCAGCAGTTCCTCGACAGGGGGGAGCTATGGCTACACCTTC	TRBJ1-2	TRBD1	TRBV27	-
CATNGGRETQYF	TGTGCCACCAATGGGGGGAGAGAGACCCAGTACTTC	TRBJ2-5	-	TRBV15	once
CASSYQGGDGYTF	TGTGCCAGCAGCTATCAGGGTGGAGATGGCTACACCTTC	TRBJ1-2	-	TRBV7-2	-
CASSSASVPNNEQFF	TGTGCCAGCAGCTCTGCCAGTGTCCCGAACAATGAGCAGTTCTTC	TRBJ2-1	-	TRBV7-3	-
CASSEPTGGKSYGYTF	TGTGCCAGCAGTGAACCGACAGGGGGTAAAAGCTATGGCTACACCTTC	TRBJ1-2	TRBD1	TRBV25-1	-
CASSPTYNYGYTF	TGTGCCAGCAGCCCGACTTATAACTATGGCTACACCTTC	TRBJ1-2	-	TRBV6-9	few
CSVGRDRGWSRGTDTQYF	TGCAGCGTTGGCCGGGACAGGGGTTGGTCTAGGGGCACAGATACGCAGTATTTT	TRBJ2-3	TRBD1	TRBV29-1	-
CASSSTGGNTEAFF	TGTGCCAGCAGCTCGACAGGCGGCAACACTGAAGCTTTCTTT	TRBJ1-1	-	TRBV7-3	-
CASNRFEKGYTF	TGTGCCAGTAACCGGTTCGAAAAAGGCTACACCTTC	TRBJ1-2	-	TRBV2	-
CASSEAGYEQYF	TGTGCCAGCAGCGAAGCGGGGTACGAGCAGTACTTC	TRBJ2-7	TRBD2	TRBV11-3	-
CASSLVTSNDGYTF	TGCGCCAGCAGCTTGGTGACATCAAACGATGGCTACACCTTC	TRBJ1-2	-	TRBV5-1	-
CASSPRAGEDGGTF	TGCGCCAGCAGCCCCAGGGCAGGGGAAGATGGGGGGACCTTC	TRBJ1-2	-	TRBV5-1	once
CASSLGQVSTDTQYF	TGCGCCAGCAGCCTCGGACAGGTTAGCACAGATACGCAGTATTTT	TRBJ2-3	TRBD1	TRBV4-1	-
CASSERKLAPYNEQFF	TGTGCCAGCAGTGAAAGAAAGCTAGCACCTTACAATGAGCAGTTCTTC	TRBJ2-1	-	TRBV2	-
CASSPPWEGGEDNEKLFF	TGTGCCAGCAGCCCGCCCTGGGAAGGGGGCGAGGATAATGAAAAACTGTTTTTT	TRBJ1-4	TRBD1	TRBV7-9	-
CASSEGSGGGDTQYF	TGTGCCAGCAGTGAGGGTAGCGGGGGGGGAGATACGCAGTATTTT	TRBJ2-3	TRBD2	TRBV2	-
CASSFQTGGIEKLFF	TGTGCCAGCAGTTTCCAGACAGGGGGTATAGAAAAACTGTTTTTT	TRBJ1-4	TRBD1	TRBV28	once
CASGPDNTGELFF	TGTGCCAGCGGGCCAGATAACACCGGGGAGCTGTTTTTT	TRBJ2-2	-	TRBV27	-
CASSHGERGPRETQYF	TGCGCCAGCAGCCATGGAGAAAGGGGGCCTAGGGAGACCCAGTACTTC	TRBJ2-5	TRBD1	TRBV5-1	-
CASSMGGGVAEAFF	TGTGCCAGTAGTATGGGGGGCGGTGTGGCTGAAGCTTTCTTT	TRBJ1-1	-	TRBV19	-
CASSTPHGSSGNTIYF	TGTGCCAGCAGTACACCTCATGGGAGCTCTGGAAACACCATATATTTT	TRBJ1-3	-	TRBV11-2	-
CASSLWSGGASEKLFF	TGTGCCAGCAGCCTCTGGTCAGGGGGCGCAAGTGAAAAACTGTTTTTT	TRBJ1-4	TRBD1	TRBV2	-